This T cell receptor (beta chain) comes out of a study of T cells in Graves' hyperthyroidism and ophthalmopathy. As concerns this clonotype: The antigen remains unidentified.

V lost 7 bases, J lost 5 bases, and 15 bases lay in between. The CDR3 is made up of 13 amino acids. Germline values: CDR1 DFQATT, CDR2 SNEGSKA (reference sequence). General observations from the study: Blood also contained most expanded thyroid clonotypes above 0.001.

Exclusion of a patient resulted from uncontrolled infection, other autoimmune disease, pregnancy or lactation. Fresh peripheral blood, around 11 ml of it, supplied the PBMCs. The source material, RNA transcripts, was used to amplify TCR beta CDR3 regions. HTBI primers were the set used in a first-round RT-PCR of the TCR CDR3. TCRdb re-called the multiplex PCR reads with MiXCR, one entry per CDR3 protein. This table has 410,000 or so distinct CDR3 sequences, roughly 14% appearing once. Sequencing was carried out using blood. V is TRBV20-1 and J is TRBJ1-5; D remains unclear. The receptor's source is a man aged 18-30 years with Graves' ophthalmopathy. Here the CDR3 reads CSVSRIGHQPQHF. The CDR3 region has the DNA TGCAGTGTCTCTAGAATAGGGCATCAGCCCCAGCATTTT.